The 8 T cell receptor beta chains given below trace back to one sample, sequenced in a study of T cells after yellow fever vaccination (dated by TCRdb to the late 2010s). The library was obtained by 5' RACE. TCRdb records Illumina NovaSeq 6000 as the sequencer. TCRdb's own reprocessing of the public reads used fastp at Q25 and MiXCR and kept productive beta chains. Rows with one shared CDR3 protein collapse into an entry with the most common genes and DNA. This sample gives some 300,000 distinct CDR3 sequences in total; under 9% of them show up just once. The ten biggest clones cover about 3% of the sample. This specimen's treatment or condition label, interpreted: live attenuated yellow fever vaccine strain. The sequencing here drew on CD4+ T cells sorted from PBMCs, taken 5 days after the yellow fever booster vaccination. The receptor set was obtained from a man younger than 35 who received the YFV17D yellow fever vaccine.

The chain recombines TRBV5-1 with TRBJ2-3, with D possibly being TRBD1 (5 bases). With 5 bases removed from V and 3 bases from J, the gap between germline ends came to 16 bases. The CDR3 sequence is 15 residues long. The germline V gene encodes CDR1 SGHRS and CDR2 YFSETQ. The CDR3 protein is CASRRRAPETDTQYF. The CDR3 DNA is TGCGCCAGCAGACGCAGGGCGCCCGAAACAGATACGCAGTATTTT. Supplemented by reference TRBV5-1 and TRBJ2-3, the full variable domain reads KAGVTQTPRYLIKTRGQQVTLSCSPISGHRSVSWYQQTPGQGLQFLFEYFSETQRNKGNFPGRFSGRQFSNSRSEMNVSTLELGDSALYLCASRRRAPETDTQYFGPGTRLTVL.

This clonotype was seen repeatedly, ten times or more. This rearrangement joins TRBV7-9 to TRBJ2-5; D possibly uses TRBD1 or TRBD2 (5 bases each). In germline, CDR1 is SEHNR, CDR2 FQNEAQ (reference sequence). The CDR3 is 15 residues long. V dropped 3 bases and J dropped 2 bases, with 13 bases sitting between them. CDR3 amino acids: CASSFWGLAQETQYF. In DNA form, the CDR3 reads TGTGCCAGCAGCTTCTGGGGCCTAGCTCAAGAGACCCAGTACTTC.

This clonotype was counted only a few times. This chain links TRBV24-1 with TRBJ2-3; 10 bases match TRBD1. Losses at the gene ends were 4 bases for V and 1 base for J; bases not matched to a gene: 4. This CDR3 is 16 amino acids long. CDR1 KGHDR and CDR2 SFDVKD come from the germline V gene. As DNA, the CDR3 is TGTGCCACCAGTGAATCGGGACAGGGGCGCACAGATACGCAGTATTTT. Residues: CATSESGQGRTDTQYF.

V gene TRBV1 combines with J gene TRBJ1-1; the table's D call of TRBD1 was not tested on the DNA. TRBV1 is marked as a pseudogene. The CDR3 runs 16 residues. CDR3 nucleotides: TGCACCAGCAGCCACGCCCCCGAGGGCGCAACAAGGGAAGCTTTCTTT. Translation gives CTSSHAPEGATREAFF.

CDR3 sequence reads: CSARDLRPTSSSYNEQFF. CDR3 DNA: TGCAGTGCTAGAGATCTGAGACCCACGTCGAGCTCCTACAATGAGCAGTTCTTC. This chain links TRBV20-1 with TRBJ2-1, with D uncertain. Germline loops: CDR1 DFQATT, CDR2 SNEGSKA (reference sequence). This CDR3 spans 18 amino acids. The V end was cut by 0 bases, the J end by 0 bases, with 18 bases between.

The table lists this clonotype with a few counts. CDR3 in DNA: TGTGCCAGCAGCAACCCTTCCTTTAAGGCTGACGAGCAGTACGTC. Its translation: CASSNPSFKADEQYV. This rearrangement joins TRBV21-1 to TRBJ2-7. TRBV21-1 is a pseudogene locus. The CDR3 loop spans 15 amino acids.

The genes are TRBV4-3 and TRBJ2-1; D could derive from TRBD1 or TRBD2 (5 bases each). V shed 3 bases and J shed 8 bases, with 8 bases lying between them. Germline V lookup: CDR1 LGHNA, CDR2 YSLEER. This CDR3 contains 12 residues. The CDR3 here is CASSHQGDEQFF. CDR3 coding DNA: TGCGCCAGCAGCCATCAGGGAGATGAGCAGTTCTTC.

This clonotype was recorded a few times. The chain carries TRBV20-1 and TRBJ2-7, with a weak D call TRBD1 (6 bases). The germline V gene encodes CDR1 DFQATT and CDR2 SNEGSKA (reference sequence). The CDR3 is 13 residues long. With 3 bases removed from V and 0 bases from J, the gap between germline ends came to 9 bases. The CDR3 is CSASGGHSYEQYF. The CDR3, as DNA: TGCAGTGCTAGTGGGGGCCACTCCTACGAGCAGTACTTC.